This T cell receptor beta chain was captured by sequencing in a study of regulatory T cells in long-lasting Graves disease (dated by TCRdb to 2020 to 2022). About the full investigation: In the newly diagnosed Graves' disease group, patients had been taking antithyroid drugs for less than 3 months. Persistent Graves' disease patients were compared with newly diagnosed Graves' disease patients by peripheral blood TCR sequencing and RNA sequencing. The study was conducted in China and was registered as a clinical trial. A total of about 35 samples underwent TCR sequencing, from about 13 patients with persistent Graves' disease and some 20 patients with newly diagnosed Graves' disease.

What the study reported, not specific to this receptor: Because the primary lesion, thyroid tissue, could not be accessed, the study looked at peripheral blood alone. Lower TCR Shannon entropy and fewer highly expanded clones were observed in persistent Graves' disease patients than in newly diagnosed patients, which suggested clonal expansion. Sequencing and analysis were restricted to the TCR beta chain. As a limitation, the authors acknowledged that the small sample size may reduce accuracy. More public clonotypes were shared among persistent patients (more than 2,500) than among newly diagnosed patients (966).

This clonotype has a count of ten or more. This receptor's antigen is unknown. The record has no base qualities; no much larger clone is one base away. The library was generated by multiplex PCR. The sequencer listed for this sample is Illumina HiSeq 4000. iRepertoire HTBI primers and Arm-PCR amplification of CDR3 regions were used to construct TCR beta libraries. Gel purification was performed on PCR products prior to sequencing. On the study's bioinformatics: A total of 62 TRBV and approximately 15 TRBJ segments were identified across samples and were used for gene usage analysis of CDR3 amino acid clonotypes. COPE and FqMerger were used to merge filtered high-quality paired reads into contigs. BLAST was used to align contigs to IMGT TRBV, TRBD and TRBJ reference genes, and CDR3 was defined according to IMGT. Any clonotype with a frequency above 0.1% was classified as a highly expanded clone. Shannon entropy was used to measure repertoire diversity, and the Gini coefficient was used to measure V-J evenness. Clonotypes shared by more than one individual were considered public. TCRdb applied fastp at Q25 and MiXCR to the public reads, then kept only in-frame beta chains. Entries that share a CDR3 protein sequence are merged under the most common genes and DNA. TCRdb, rather than the study authors, made the V and J calls. In this sample the table shows 540,000 or so distinct CDR3 sequences, less than 15% of which occur a single time. The leading ten clones occupy 10% of the sample.

Interpreted using the paper, the time point label stands for: newly diagnosed GD, antithyroid drugs for less than 3 months. For both TCR sequencing and RNA sequencing, RNA was extracted from PBMCs in TRIzol. Graves' disease was diagnosed according to American Thyroid Association guidelines. Recruitment of patients was carried out at an endocrinology department in Xi'an, China. From each patient, around 8.3 milliliters of peripheral blood was collected into an EDTA anticoagulant tube. Ficoll Paque Plus density gradient separation was used to isolate PBMCs, and no further T cell sorting was done. An Agilent 2100 Bioanalyzer and agarose gel were used to assess RNA quality, and a NanoDrop 2000 was used to measure RNA concentration. The sample was also reused in another study, on T cells in Graves' hyperthyroidism and ophthalmopathy. The second investigation adds: Stable Graves' hyperthyroidism was defined as no progression to ophthalmopathy during 18 months of follow-up. The hyperthyroidism patients were between 18 and 65 years old and newly diagnosed, with a disease duration of less than 2 months. Any patient with an uncontrolled infection, another autoimmune disease, pregnancy or lactation was excluded. Diagnoses were based on clinical symptoms, serum thyroxine and TRAb, thyroid ultrasound and orbital computed tomography. The TCR CDR3 was subjected to a first round of RT-PCR using the HTBI primer set and the Qiagen OneStep RT-PCR kit. Blood samples also contained most of the expanded thyroid clonotypes (frequency above 0.001), which suggests that blood repertoires may reflect thyroid immune responses. A 13 V-J signature model separated ophthalmopathy from stable hyperthyroidism, with about 88% sensitivity and 81.08% specificity in cross-validation and 80%/75% in testing. In validation, progression to ophthalmopathy was predicted by the model with nearly 71% sensitivity and about 72% specificity, a median of about 6.4 months before onset. To identify TCR V-J signatures that set the groups apart, the researchers used a discovery cohort of 100 patients, made up of some 41 with Graves' ophthalmopathy and approximately 57 with stable Graves' hyperthyroidism. An independent validation cohort of 18 to 20 hyperthyroidism patients and 17 patients who later progressed to ophthalmopathy tested prospective prediction of ophthalmopathy. The 95 to 100 discovery patients were randomly divided into training and test sets at a 7:3 ratio. The study also compared thyroid tissue and blood T-cell repertoires from about six Graves' hyperthyroidism patients. Following sampling, methimazole starting at 30 mg daily was given to hyperthyroidism patients, and high-dose intravenous methylprednisolone was given to ophthalmopathy patients. The libraries were constructed in a second round of multiplex PCR and then size-selected and purified. Libraries were sequenced paired-end with 100 bp reads on an Illumina HiSeq2000. SOAPnuke was used to process the raw data, throwing out any read that contained adapters or uncalled bases, had a mean Phred below 15, or lacked an exact constant-primer or identifier match. COPE v1.2.5 was used to merge the high-quality paired reads, and each unique nucleotide sequence was defined as a clonotype. MiTCR v1.1 was used to align the clonotypes against IMGT TRBV, TRBD and TRBJ reference segments. The analysis included only V-J combinations with a frequency above 0.0001, which together covered 99.2% of the repertoires. The TCS score was defined as the ratio of F50 (clonal expansion) to E x V (chaos), calculated using BLOSUM62-based TCRdist between CDR3 peptides within each V-J. Welch's t-statistics and random forest reduced around 510 V-J features to under 15, which were used in a naive Bayes classifier (R e1071). No statistical method was used to fix the sample size in advance, and group allocation was not hidden from the investigators. TCR Vbeta CDR3 sequencing of approximately 140 peripheral blood samples (under 45 ophthalmopathy, some 75 hyperthyroidism and roughly 17 progressor patients) is reported in the paper.

The receptor was isolated from a man younger than 45 with Graves disease. Donor details come from another sample of the same person, matched by shared clones. The specimen was peripheral blood mononuclear cells (PBMCs), collected at new diagnosis, from a patient treated with antithyroid drugs.

The DNA sequence follows: TGTGCCAGCAGTTTCACCATAGCGGGAAGAGACCAAGAGACCCAGTACTTC. Its translation reads: CASSFTIAGRDQETQYF. This chain joins TRBV27 to TRBJ2-5; 8 bases in the middle match TRBD2. Per the germline V gene (reference sequence), MNHEY is the CDR1 and SMNVEV is the CDR2. CDR3 length: 17 amino acids, cysteine to phenylalanine. Only CDR3 DNA remains: 51 bases, in frame from the first base. Germline trimming amounts to 3 bases on V and 0 bases on J, with 9 as the count of junction bases outside the gene matches.